Described below is a single T cell receptor beta chain sequence and its context. Its target is not known. These data originate in a study of naive and memory T cell subsets. General study points: Over 95% of naive TCR sequences appeared only once, unlike memory subsets.

V gave up 3 bases and J gave up 0 bases, with 12 bases separating them. Looked up from germline, CDR1 is KGHSH and CDR2 is LQKENI. The CDR3 covers 16 residues. Both TRBC1 and TRBC2 were covered by a beta constant-region primer of two equimolar oligonucleotides. Four rounds of PCR amplified the ligated cDNA using nested alpha and beta constant-region primers plus SP2. One entry per CDR3 protein results from TCRdb running MiXCR on the UMI-ligation and nested PCR reads. The repertoire consists of around 130,000 distinct CDR3 sequences, with 36% occurring once and the leading ten covering 0.8% to 1%. The chain is built from TRBV18 and TRBJ1-3; D gene uncertain. This clonotype was obtained from a human donor in good health. Sequencing input: central memory CD4+ T cells from blood. CDR3 residues: CASSPRPSSSGNTIYF. In DNA, the CDR3 is TGTGCCAGCTCACCGAGACCTTCAAGCTCTGGAAACACCATATATTTT. The whole variable domain, remainder taken from reference TRBV18 and TRBJ1-3, is NAGVMQNPRHLVRRRGQEARLRCSPMKGHSHVYWYRQLPEEGLKFMVYLQKENIIDESGMPKERFSAEFPKEGPSILRIQQVVRGDSAAYFCASSPRPSSSGNTIYFGEGSWLTVV.